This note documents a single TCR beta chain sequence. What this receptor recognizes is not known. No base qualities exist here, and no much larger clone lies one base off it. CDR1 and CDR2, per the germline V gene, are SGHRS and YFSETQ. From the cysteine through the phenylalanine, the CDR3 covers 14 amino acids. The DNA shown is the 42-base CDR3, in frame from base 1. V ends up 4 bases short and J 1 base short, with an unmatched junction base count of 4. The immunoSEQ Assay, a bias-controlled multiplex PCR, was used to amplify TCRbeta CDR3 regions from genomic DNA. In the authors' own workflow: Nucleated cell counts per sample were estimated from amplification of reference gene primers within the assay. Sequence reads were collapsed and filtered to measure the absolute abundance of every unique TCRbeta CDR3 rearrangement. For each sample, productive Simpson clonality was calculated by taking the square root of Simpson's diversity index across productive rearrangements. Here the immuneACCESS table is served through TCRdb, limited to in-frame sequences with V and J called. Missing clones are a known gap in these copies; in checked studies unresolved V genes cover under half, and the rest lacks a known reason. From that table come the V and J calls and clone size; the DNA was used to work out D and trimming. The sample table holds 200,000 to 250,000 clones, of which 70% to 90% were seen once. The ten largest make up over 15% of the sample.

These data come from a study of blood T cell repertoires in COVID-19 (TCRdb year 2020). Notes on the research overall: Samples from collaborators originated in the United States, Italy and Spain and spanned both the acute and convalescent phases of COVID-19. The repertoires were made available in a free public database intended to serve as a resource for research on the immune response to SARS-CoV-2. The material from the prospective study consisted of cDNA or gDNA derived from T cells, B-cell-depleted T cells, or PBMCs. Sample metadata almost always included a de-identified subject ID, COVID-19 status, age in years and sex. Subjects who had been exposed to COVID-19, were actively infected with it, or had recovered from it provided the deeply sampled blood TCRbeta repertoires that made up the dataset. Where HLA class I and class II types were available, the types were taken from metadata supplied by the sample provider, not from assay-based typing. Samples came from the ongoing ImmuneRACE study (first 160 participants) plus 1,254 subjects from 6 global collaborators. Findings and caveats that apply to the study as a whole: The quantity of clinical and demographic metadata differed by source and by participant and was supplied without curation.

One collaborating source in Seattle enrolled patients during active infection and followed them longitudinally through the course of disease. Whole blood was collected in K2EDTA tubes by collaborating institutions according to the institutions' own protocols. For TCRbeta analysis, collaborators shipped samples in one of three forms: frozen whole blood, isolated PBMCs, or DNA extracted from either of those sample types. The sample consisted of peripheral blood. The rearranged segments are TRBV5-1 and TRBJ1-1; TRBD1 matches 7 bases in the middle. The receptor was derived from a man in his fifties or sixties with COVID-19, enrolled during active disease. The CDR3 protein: CASSADRSNTEAFF. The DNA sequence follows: TGCGCCAGCAGCGCGGACAGGTCGAACACTGAAGCTTTCTTT.